The rows below give T cell receptor beta chains drawn from one sample of a study of Ad26.COV2.S vaccination and SARS-CoV-2 variants. The protocol was immunoSEQ multiplex PCR, while the TCRdb copy is restricted to in-frame clones and leaves out a portion. The sample lists about 350,000 clones; 70% to 90% were seen once. The sample in question was peripheral blood, obtained in a trial of Ad26.COV2.S vaccine versus placebo. These receptors were taken from a person between 18 and 65 years old who received the Ad26.COV2.S COVID-19 vaccine or a placebo. CDR3s include the opening cysteine and the closing phenylalanine or tryptophan. Each record gives: V gene, clone size, J gene, D gene, CDR3 protein, CDR3 DNA. The D gene is left open where the match is weak. Clone size appears in some rows only: once, few, many, or a class for an expanded clone.

TRBV2	-	TRBJ1-1	-	CASSGTNTEAFF	TGTGCCAGCAGCGGGACTAACACTGAAGCTTTCTTT
TRBV7-9	once	TRBJ2-5	-	CASRGTGKQETQYF	TGTGCCAGCAGGGGAACAGGAAAACAAGAGACCCAGTACTTC
TRBV24-1	once	TRBJ2-7	-	CATSIDGSSYEQYF	TGTGCCACCAGTATTGACGGAAGCTCCTACGAGCAGTACTTC
TRBV5-1	-	TRBJ2-3	-	CASSWQERHGTDTQYF	TGCGCCAGCAGCTGGCAGGAACGACACGGCACAGATACGCAGTATTTT
TRBV7-2	once	TRBJ1-5	-	CASSLGGAQPQHF	TGTGCCAGCAGCTTGGGGGGGGCTCAGCCCCAGCATTTT
TRBV6-5	-	TRBJ1-1	-	CASSYSTGIQAFF	TGTGCCAGCAGTTACTCCACAGGGATACAAGCTTTCTTT
TRBV19	-	TRBJ2-2	-	CASSIWRGRVGELFF	TGTGCCAGTAGTATTTGGAGGGGGAGGGTCGGGGAGCTGTTTTTT
TRBV7-9	-	TRBJ1-3	-	CASSLFGGPSGNTIYF	TGTGCCAGCAGCTTGTTTGGGGGGCCCTCTGGAAACACCATATATTTT
TRBV28	once	TRBJ1-6	-	CASSLWGSVHF	TGTGCCAGCAGTTTATGGGGGTCAGTCCACTTT
TRBV6-2/TRBV6-3	once	TRBJ2-3	TRBD2	CASSYAGETDTQYF	TGTGCCAGCAGTTACGCGGGGGAAACAGATACGCAGTATTTT
TRBV6-1	few	TRBJ1-6	-	CASSEGTVRGSYNSPLHF	TGTGCCAGCAGTGAGGGGACGGTGAGGGGCTCCTATAATTCACCCCTCCACTTT
TRBV7-2	-	TRBJ2-1	TRBD2	CASSTLAGGRNEQFF	TGTGCCAGCAGCACACTAGCGGGGGGGAGGAATGAGCAGTTCTTC
TRBV5-1	-	TRBJ1-2	TRBD1	CASSLNRGYGYTF	TGCGCCAGCAGCCTGAACAGGGGATATGGCTACACCTTC
TRBV5-6	-	TRBJ2-7	TRBD1	CASSWPPGNRGSHEQYF	TGTGCCAGCAGCTGGCCCCCGGGGAACAGGGGCTCCCACGAGCAGTACTTC
TRBV9	-	TRBJ2-3	-	CASSVGRASADTQYF	TGTGCCAGCAGCGTAGGTAGGGCGTCGGCAGATACGCAGTATTTT
TRBV27	-	TRBJ2-3	-	CASSSLGAAEDTQYF	TGTGCCAGCAGTTCATTGGGAGCGGCTGAAGATACGCAGTATTTT
TRBV4-2	-	TRBJ1-2	TRBD1	CASSQPGQGTMGSDGYTF	TGTGCCAGCAGCCAACCGGGACAGGGGACTATGGGGTCCGATGGCTACACCTTC
TRBV5-6	-	TRBJ1-1	-	CASSLPTAAERAFF	TGTGCCAGCAGCTTGCCGACAGCAGCCGAGCGAGCTTTCTTT
TRBV4-2	medium-sized	TRBJ1-2	TRBD1	CASSPGQGFGYTF	TGTGCCAGCAGCCCGGGACAGGGGTTTGGCTACACCTTC
TRBV5-8	-	TRBJ2-4	-	CASSLGRGRTKNIQYF	TGTGCCAGCAGCTTGGGTAGGGGGAGGACCAAAAACATTCAGTACTTC
TRBV4-3	-	TRBJ2-7	TRBD1	CASSQDRGQGMREQYF	TGCGCCAGCAGCCAAGATCGCGGACAGGGGATGAGGGAGCAGTACTTC
TRBV5-8	-	TRBJ2-5	TRBD1	CASSSRTGGIETQYF	TGTGCCAGCAGCTCTCGGACAGGGGGAATAGAGACCCAGTACTTC
TRBV7-3	-	TRBJ2-7	TRBD2	CASSPREGSKQYF	TGTGCCAGCAGCCCCCGGGAGGGAAGTAAGCAGTACTTC
TRBV3-1/TRBV3-2	once	TRBJ2-4	TRBD1	CASSPSGQGWNIQYF	TGTGCCAGCAGCCCCTCAGGACAGGGGTGGAACATTCAGTACTTC
TRBV28	-	TRBJ2-2	TRBD1	CASINRGTGELFF	TGTGCCAGCATCAACAGGGGTACCGGGGAGCTGTTTTTT
TRBV11-3	-	TRBJ2-7	-	CASSRPGTDEQYF	TGTGCCAGCAGCCGCCCTGGGACTGACGAGCAGTACTTC
TRBV28	-	TRBJ2-7	TRBD2	CASSLGTSGSYEQYF	TGTGCCAGCAGTTTGGGGACTAGCGGATCCTACGAGCAGTACTTC
TRBV5-4	-	TRBJ1-2	TRBD1	CASSAGGRSYGYTF	TGTGCCAGCAGCGCAGGGGGCAGAAGCTATGGCTACACCTTC
TRBV27	-	TRBJ2-1	-	CASSAGRLSSYNEQFF	TGTGCCAGCAGTGCCGGACGGCTGAGCTCCTACAATGAGCAGTTCTTC